The T cell receptor (beta chain) under discussion was sequenced for a study of identical twins' blood T cells. Points from the study as a whole: Each donor's most abundant TCRbeta clonotypes shared more CDR3 sequences with her twin than unrelated donors.

Using its own MiXCR run on the 5' RACE reads, TCRdb lists one record per CDR3 protein. The sample lists 400,000 or so distinct CDR3 sequences, about 28% occurring once. V shed 4 bases and J shed 3 bases, with 16 bases lying between them. There are 16 residues in the CDR3. CDR1 and CDR2 (germline): LGHNT, FRNRAP. A note on this clonotype: The antigen is not known. Being one base from a much bigger clone, this may be a read error.

The source material was PBMCs. The chain recombines TRBV12-5 with TRBJ1-3; a weak D match, TRBD1 (5 bases). This sequence was found in a woman aged 18-49 years in good health. The CDR3 DNA is TGTGCTAGTGGTTCACTCCCGGGACTGTATGGAAACACCATATATTTT. Translated, it gives CASGSLPGLYGNTIYF.